A single sample is the source of the 23 T cell receptor beta chains below, sequenced in a study of T-cell reconstitution after alpha-beta-depleted transplantation in children. Preparation of the TCRbeta library involved a method that used unique molecular identifiers. TCRdb passed the PCR reads through MiXCR, listing each CDR3 protein once. The sample yields about 580,000 distinct CDR3 sequences, 25% to 30% seen once. This material consisted of PBMCs, taken before TCRalphabeta/CD19-depleted stem cell transplant. These TCRs come from a boy in the first two years of life with Wiskott-Aldrich syndrome, due to receive a stem cell transplant.

The rearrangement joins TRBV7-2 to TRBJ2-3; D ambiguous. The germline V gene encodes CDR1 SGHTA and CDR2 FQGNSA. The CDR3 length is 11 residues. V was clipped by 7 bases and J by 6 bases, with 8 bases between them. This CDR3 reads CASTLLDTQYF. CDR3 nucleotide sequence: TGTGCCAGCACGCTGTTGGATACGCAGTATTTT. Supplemented by reference TRBV7-2 and TRBJ2-3, the full variable domain reads GAGVSQSPSNKVTEKGKDVELRCDPISGHTALYWYRQSLGQGLEFLIYFQGNSAPDKSGLPSDRFSAERTGGSVSTLTIQRTQQEDSAVYLCASTLLDTQYFGPGTRLTVL.

The chain recombines TRBV6-1 with TRBJ1-2; 7 bases agree with TRBD1. With 8 bases clipped from V and 2 bases from J, the junction kept 14 bases outside the gene matches. Germline CDR1 and CDR2: MNHNS and SASEGT. The length of the CDR3 is 16 residues. CDR3: CASSPRRTGENYGYTF. The CDR3 DNA is TGTGCCAGCTCACCCAGACGGACAGGAGAGAACTATGGCTACACCTTC.

There are a few counts of this clonotype. The CDR3 reads CSVMGHQETQYF. CDR3 coding DNA: TGCAGCGTTATGGGACACCAAGAGACCCAGTACTTC. V and J are TRBV29-1 and TRBJ2-5; either TRBD1 or TRBD2 may fit D (5 bases each). V shed 5 bases and J shed 0 bases, with 7 bases lying between them. The germline CDR1 and CDR2 sequences are SQVTM and ANQGSEA. The length of the CDR3 is 12 residues.

V and J are TRBV11-3 and TRBJ2-3; 11 bases are shared with TRBD2. Losses at the gene ends were 5 bases for V and 0 bases for J; bases not matched to a gene: 7. Germline values: CDR1 SGHNT, CDR2 YENEEA. The CDR3 is 17 residues long. In nucleotides, the CDR3 is TGTGCCAGCAGCGCGGGGACTAGCGGAACTAGCACAGATACGCAGTATTTT. It encodes CASSAGTSGTSTDTQYF.

This chain links TRBV12-3 or TRBV12-4 with TRBJ2-7; 8 bases line up with TRBD1. CDR3 size: 16 residues. The trim removed 3 bases at V and 6 bases at J, leaving 13 bases unmatched. In DNA, the CDR3 is TGTGCCAGCAGTTTCTCCGGGGCAGGGGGCGCTTCCGAGCAGTACTTC. This encodes CASSFSGAGGASEQYF.

The J gene is TRBJ2-3, the V gene TRBV5-1, with 9 bases lining up with TRBD2. The length of the CDR3 is 15 residues. The germline CDR1 and CDR2 sequences are SGHRS and YFSETQ. J lost 4 bases, V lost 4 bases, and 7 bases had no gene match. The CDR3 is CASSRTGLAPDTQYF. The CDR3 DNA reads as TGCGCCAGCAGCCGAACCGGACTAGCGCCAGATACGCAGTATTTT.

With regard to this clonotype: A much larger clone sits a single nucleotide away, making a read error possible. V is TRBV2 and J is TRBJ2-1; no clear D. CDR3 length: 10 residues. Trimming took off 5 bases at V and 7 bases at J, with 3 bases between the two ends. Germline CDR1 reads SNHLY; CDR2 reads FYNNEI. CDR3 sequence (DNA): TGTGCCAGCAGTTGGAATGAGCAGTTCTTC. It translates to CASSWNEQFF.

This clonotype was detected only a few times. CDR3: CSATTPREQYF. DNA for the CDR3: TGCAGTGCCACGACCCCACGGGAGCAGTACTTC. The rearrangement joins TRBV20-1 to TRBJ2-7; no clear D gene. Trimming left V 6 bases short and J 7 bases short, with 13 bases between. The CDR3 extends over 11 amino acids. The V gene's germline CDR1 is DFQATT and CDR2 SNEGSKA (reference sequence).

The chain carries TRBV5-1 and TRBJ2-3; 12 bases are shared with TRBD2. This CDR3 comprises 16 residues. Germline assignment: CDR1 SGHRS and CDR2 YFSETQ. After removal of 4 bases from V and 3 bases from J, the junction contained 6 bases not matched to a gene. CDR3 loop: CASSTPGTSGTDTQYF. The DNA for the CDR3 is TGCGCCAGCAGCACACCCGGGACTAGCGGGACAGATACGCAGTATTTT.

The sample holds a few counts of this clonotype. The chain carries TRBV4-1 and TRBJ1-3, with 7 bases lining up with TRBD1. CDR1 is MGHRA, CDR2 YSYEKL, per germline. Trimming removed 3 bases from V and 0 bases from J; junction bases left unmatched: 14. The CDR3 sequence is 19 residues long. The CDR3 sequence: CASSHRIIAGQHSGNTIYF. CDR3 DNA sequence: TGCGCCAGCAGCCACCGGATAATTGCGGGACAGCACTCTGGAAACACCATATATTTT.

This chain joins TRBV28 and TRBJ2-1; 7 nucleotides line up with TRBD2. V shed 7 bases, J shed 4 bases, and the junction held 16 bases outside the gene matches. Per the germline V gene, CDR1 is MDHEN and CDR2 is SYDVKM. The length of the CDR3 is 17 residues. The CDR3 DNA reads as TGTGCCAGCACTCCTGGCGGCGCGGGCGGGAGATACAATGAGCAGTTCTTC. Its protein product is CASTPGGAGGRYNEQFF.

This rearrangement joins TRBV3-1 to TRBJ2-6; D is unresolved. Trimming stripped 2 bases from V and 0 bases from J, with 14 bases between. There are 18 residues in the CDR3. Germline-derived CDR1 and CDR2 are LGHDT and YNNKEL (reference sequence). The CDR3 bases are TGTGCCAGCAGCCAATGGTCTGTACCCACCTCTGGGGCCAACGTCCTGACTTTC. Amino acid sequence: CASSQWSVPTSGANVLTF.

This clonotype was seen a few times. This chain joins TRBV5-1 and TRBJ2-1; D is unclear. The CDR3 loop spans 15 amino acids. Germline loops: CDR1 SGHRS, CDR2 YFSETQ. The germline V and J ends were trimmed by 0 bases and 11 bases, with 18 bases remaining between them. The CDR3 nucleotides read TGCGCCAGCAGCTTGGAAGGTGGTGGTAGGATTAAGCAGTTCTTC. Amino acids: CASSLEGGGRIKQFF.

This clonotype showed up just a few times. The CDR3 DNA follows: TGTGCCAGCAGAGACCTCGGACAGCAGATACTCCACTTT. Its translation is CASRDLGQQILHF. The chain uses TRBV28 and TRBJ1-6, with a weak D call TRBD1 (6 bases). The CDR3 consists of 13 residues. The germline gives CDR1 MDHEN, CDR2 SYDVKM. The V end lost 6 bases, the J end lost 16 bases, and 19 bases lay between the germline ends.

This clonotype has just a few counts. The J gene is TRBJ2-2, the V gene TRBV5-1; D not resolved. CDR3 length: 15 amino acids. Between the trimmed V and J ends, which lost 0 bases and 7 bases, there was a span of 13 bases. Germline V gene data show CDR1 as SGHRS and CDR2 as YFSETQ. CDR3 in DNA: TGCGCCAGCAGCTTGGCTTTATTGGGCGACGGGGAGCTGTTTTTT. Its protein is CASSLALLGDGELFF.

This chain uses TRBV25-1 with TRBJ2-7; a possible D gene is TRBD1 (5 bases). The CDR3 consists of 15 residues. Per the germline V gene, CDR1 is MGHDK and CDR2 is SYGVNS. The V and J ends lost 1 base and 6 bases respectively, with 16 bases between them. In DNA, the CDR3 is TGTGCCAGCAGTGAATCCAGTCAGGGTCGAGCCGAGCAGTACTTC. Translating it yields CASSESSQGRAEQYF.

The CDR3 region has the DNA TGTGCCAGCAGTTCCCCAGGGACCCGCAGCGGCTACACCTTC. Translated, it gives CASSSPGTRSGYTF. The chain is built from TRBV27 and TRBJ1-2, with a tentative D call TRBD1 (5 bases). Trimming cost V 4 bases and J 8 bases, with 17 bases left between them. This CDR3 is built from 14 residues. Germline-derived CDR1 and CDR2 are MNHEY and SMNVEV (reference sequence).

This rearrangement joins TRBV5-1 to TRBJ2-1; 8 positions agree with TRBD1. CDR3 size: 13 residues. Germline V gene sequence: CDR1 SGHRS, CDR2 YFSETQ. Trimming cost V 5 bases and J 5 bases; bases outside gene matches: 3. In DNA form, the CDR3 reads TGCGCCAGCAGAAGACAGGGGCACAATGAGCAGTTCTTC. This codes for CASRRQGHNEQFF. Supplemented by reference TRBV5-1 and TRBJ2-1, the full variable domain reads KAGVTQTPRYLIKTRGQQVTLSCSPISGHRSVSWYQQTPGQGLQFLFEYFSETQRNKGNFPGRFSGRQFSNSRSEMNVSTLELGDSALYLCASRRQGHNEQFFGPGTRLTVL.

This clonotype was seen a handful of times. This chain joins TRBV5-1 and TRBJ2-4; 7 bases map to TRBD1. The germline gives CDR1 SGHRS, CDR2 YFSETQ. Trimming at V came to 0 bases and at J to 8 bases, leaving 5 bases not matched to a gene. This CDR3 has 14 amino acids. The CDR3 spells CASSLGQGMDIQYF. The CDR3 nucleotides are TGCGCCAGCAGCTTGGGACAGGGAATGGACATTCAGTACTTC.

V gene TRBV20-1 combines with J gene TRBJ2-7; the D gene is possibly TRBD2 (5 bases). This CDR3 spans 15 amino acids. The germline V and J ends were trimmed by 3 bases and 0 bases, with 15 bases remaining between them. Per the germline V gene, CDR1 is DFQATT and CDR2 is SNEGSKA (reference sequence). CDR3 coding DNA: TGCAGTGCTAGGCTGTGGCGGGTGAGCTCCTACGAGCAGTACTTC. This codes for CSARLWRVSSYEQYF.

This clonotype showed up just a few times. The chain joins TRBV7-9 to TRBJ1-2, with D unresolved. V was cut by 3 bases and J by 4 bases, with 12 bases left in between. The germline gives CDR1 SEHNR, CDR2 FQNEAQ (reference sequence). The CDR3 has 14 residues. The CDR3 spells CASSLTPNRYGYTF. CDR3 DNA sequence: TGTGCCAGCAGCTTGACCCCGAACCGCTATGGCTACACCTTC.

The rearrangement uses TRBV7-2 and TRBJ1-4, with D possibly being TRBD1 (5 bases). CDR3 length equals 14 residues. Germline V CDR1 and CDR2: SGHTA, FQGNSA. Trimming took 1 base from V and 4 from J, leaving 7 bases between them. The CDR3 region is CASSLGQINEKLFF. The DNA for the CDR3 is TGTGCCAGCAGCTTAGGACAGATTAATGAAAAACTGTTTTTT.

The chain employs TRBV6-2 or TRBV6-3 and TRBJ1-1, with 12 bases identical to TRBD1. Germline V CDR1 and CDR2: MNHEY, SVGEGT. V gave up 0 bases and J gave up 0 bases; unmatched junction bases: 11. The length of the CDR3 is 20 residues. CDR3 DNA: TGTGCCAGCAGTTACTCGAAAGGGACAGGGGGCGTTTTAGTGAACACTGAAGCTTTCTTT. Its translation is CASSYSKGTGGVLVNTEAFF.